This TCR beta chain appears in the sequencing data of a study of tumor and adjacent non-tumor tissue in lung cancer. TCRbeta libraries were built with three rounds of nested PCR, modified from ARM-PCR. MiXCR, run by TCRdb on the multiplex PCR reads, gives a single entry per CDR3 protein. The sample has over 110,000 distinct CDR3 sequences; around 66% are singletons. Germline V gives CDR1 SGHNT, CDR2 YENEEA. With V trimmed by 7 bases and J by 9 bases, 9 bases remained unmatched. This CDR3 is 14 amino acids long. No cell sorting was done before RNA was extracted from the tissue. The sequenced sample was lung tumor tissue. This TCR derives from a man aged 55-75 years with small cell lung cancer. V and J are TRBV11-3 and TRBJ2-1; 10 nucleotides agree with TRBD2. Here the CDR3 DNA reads TGTGCCAGCACCGCTCCAGGGACTAGCGCTGAGCAGTTCTTC. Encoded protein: CASTAPGTSAEQFF.